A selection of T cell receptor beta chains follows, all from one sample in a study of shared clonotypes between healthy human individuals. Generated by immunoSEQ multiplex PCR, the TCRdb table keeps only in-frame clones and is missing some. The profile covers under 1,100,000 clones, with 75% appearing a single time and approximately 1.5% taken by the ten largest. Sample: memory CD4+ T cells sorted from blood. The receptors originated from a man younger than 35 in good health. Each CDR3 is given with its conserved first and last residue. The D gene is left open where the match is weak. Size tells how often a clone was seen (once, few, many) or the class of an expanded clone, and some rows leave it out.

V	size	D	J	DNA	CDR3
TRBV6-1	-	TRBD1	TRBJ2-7	TGTGCCAGCAAGGGGACAGGGGGTATAGGGGAGCAGTACTTC	CASKGTGGIGEQYF
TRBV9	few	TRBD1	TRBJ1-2	TGTGCCAGCAGCGCAGCAGGGGGCAGTAACTATGGCTACACCTTC	CASSAAGGSNYGYTF
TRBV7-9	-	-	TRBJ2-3	TGTGCCAGCAGCTTAGCGCTCGACTCCCAGGCCCCAGATACGCAGTATTTT	CASSLALDSQAPDTQYF
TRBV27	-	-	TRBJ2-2	TGTGCCAGCAGTTTATCCGGGATCGTCACCGGGGAGCTGTTTTTT	CASSLSGIVTGELFF
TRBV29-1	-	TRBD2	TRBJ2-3	TGCAGCGTTACTAGCGGGAGGGCCAGTAATACGCAGTATTTT	CSVTSGRASNTQYF
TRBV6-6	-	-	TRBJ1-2	TGTGCCAGCAGTTATTCGGGTGCACACTCTAACTATGGCTACACCTTC	CASSYSGAHSNYGYTF
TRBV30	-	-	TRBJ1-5	TGTGCCTGGATTGGTAAGGACCAGAAACAGCCCCAGCATTTT	CAWIGKDQKQPQHF
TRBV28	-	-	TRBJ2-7	TGTGCCAGCTGGCGTCCAGGGTACGAGCAGTACTTC	CASWRPGYEQYF
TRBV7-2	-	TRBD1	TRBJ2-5	TGTGCCAGCAGCTTAAGGACAGGGTGGCAAGAGACCCAGTACTTC	CASSLRTGWQETQYF
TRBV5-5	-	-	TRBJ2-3	TGTGCCAGCAGCTTCGGGGATTGGGGGTTCACAGATACGCAGTATTTT	CASSFGDWGFTDTQYF
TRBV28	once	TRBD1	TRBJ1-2	TGTGCCAGCAGTTTGGACAGGTCAGGAGGCTACACCTTC	CASSLDRSGGYTF
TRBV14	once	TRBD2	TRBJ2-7	TGTGCCAGCAGCCTCCTTGGGACTAGCGGGTTCCTATCGCAGTACTTC	CASSLLGTSGFLSQYF
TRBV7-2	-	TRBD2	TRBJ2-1	TGTGCCAGCGCACCACGCGGGGGACTAGCGGGAGTACCCGAGCAGTTCTTC	CASAPRGGLAGVPEQFF
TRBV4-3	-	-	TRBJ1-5	TGCGCCAGCAGCCAAGAGAAAGGGGTCAATCAGCCCCAGCATTTT	CASSQEKGVNQPQHF
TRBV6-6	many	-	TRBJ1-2	TGTGCCAGCAGTTCTGCCGGGACGTACTATGGCTACACCTTC	CASSSAGTYYGYTF
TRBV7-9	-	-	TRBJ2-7	TGTGCCAGCACCCAGGGGGGTCACGTCGGCGAGCAGTACTTC	CASTQGGHVGEQYF
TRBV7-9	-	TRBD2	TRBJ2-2	TGTGCCAGCAGCTTAGGTAGCGGGATCACCGGGGAGCTGTTTTTT	CASSLGSGITGELFF
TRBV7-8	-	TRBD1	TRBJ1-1	TGTGCCAGCAGACAGGGGTTTCACACTGAAGCTTTCTTT	CASRQGFHTEAFF
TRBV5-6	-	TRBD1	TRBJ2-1	TGTGCCAGCAGCGGCCGGGACAGGCTTTACAATGAGCAGTTCTTC	CASSGRDRLYNEQFF
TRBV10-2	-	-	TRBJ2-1	TGCGCCAGCAGTGAGAGGGGTGGTAACAATGAGCAGTTCTTC	CASSERGGNNEQFF
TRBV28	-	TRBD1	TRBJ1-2	TGTGCCAGCTGGGACAGGGGGAACTATGGCTACACCTTC	CASWDRGNYGYTF
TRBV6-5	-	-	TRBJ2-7	TGTGCCAGCAGGCCCGGACAGCGCTACGAGCAGTACTTC	CASRPGQRYEQYF